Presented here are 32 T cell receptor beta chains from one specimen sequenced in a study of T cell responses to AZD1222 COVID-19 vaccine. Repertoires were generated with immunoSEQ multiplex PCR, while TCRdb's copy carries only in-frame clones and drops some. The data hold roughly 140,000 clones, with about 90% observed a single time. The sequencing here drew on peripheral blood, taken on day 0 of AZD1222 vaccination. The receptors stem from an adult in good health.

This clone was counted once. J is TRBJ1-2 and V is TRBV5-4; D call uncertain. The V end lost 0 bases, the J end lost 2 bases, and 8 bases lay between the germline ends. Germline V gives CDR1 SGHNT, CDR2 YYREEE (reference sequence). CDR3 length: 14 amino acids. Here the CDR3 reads CASSLVDTNYGYTF. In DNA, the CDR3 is TGTGCCAGCAGCTTGGTCGACACGAACTATGGCTACACCTTC.

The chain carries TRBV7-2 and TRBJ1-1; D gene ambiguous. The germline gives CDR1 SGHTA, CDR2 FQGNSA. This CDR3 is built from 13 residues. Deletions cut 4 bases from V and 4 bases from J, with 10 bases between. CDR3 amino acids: CASSSQGRTEAFF. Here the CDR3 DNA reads TGTGCCAGCAGCTCCCAAGGTCGCACTGAAGCTTTCTTT.

CDR3 coding DNA: TGTGCCAGCTCACCAACAGGGGTCTCAAACACTGAAGCTTTCTTT. Protein product: CASSPTGVSNTEAFF. The J gene is TRBJ1-1, the V gene TRBV18; TRBD1 matches 7 bases. The CDR3 loop spans 15 amino acids. CDR1 and CDR2 (germline): KGHSH, LQKENI. J was trimmed by 2 bases and V by 2 bases; bases with no gene match: 5.

CDR3 amino acids: CASSQRHGTSGSYEQYF. In DNA form, the CDR3 reads TGCGCCAGCAGCCAACGCCACGGGACTAGCGGCTCCTACGAGCAGTACTTC. The chain employs TRBV4-1 and TRBJ2-7; 11 bases match TRBD2. Unmatched junction bases numbered 6, after V lost 2 bases and J lost 0 bases. This CDR3 comprises 17 residues. Germline values: CDR1 MGHRA, CDR2 YSYEKL.

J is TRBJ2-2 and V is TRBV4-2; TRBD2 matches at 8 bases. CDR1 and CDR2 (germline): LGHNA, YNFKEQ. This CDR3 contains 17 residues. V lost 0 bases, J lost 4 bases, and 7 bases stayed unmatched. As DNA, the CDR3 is TGTGCCAGCAGCCAAGATGGGAGCGGGGGCACCACCGGGGAGCTGTTTTTT. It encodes CASSQDGSGGTTGELFF.

CDR3 amino acids: CASSPQGPPNSPLHF. In DNA form, the CDR3 reads TGCGCCAGCAGCCCACAGGGGCCTCCTAATTCACCCCTCCACTTT. The J gene is TRBJ1-6, the V gene TRBV5-1; 7 bases are shared with TRBD1. The germline gives CDR1 SGHRS, CDR2 YFSETQ. Trimming cost V 4 bases and J 6 bases; bases outside gene matches: 7. The length of the CDR3 is 15 residues.

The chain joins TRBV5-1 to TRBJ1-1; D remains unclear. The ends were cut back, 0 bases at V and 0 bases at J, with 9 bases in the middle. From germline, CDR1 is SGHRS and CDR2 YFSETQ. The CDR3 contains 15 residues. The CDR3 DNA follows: TGCGCCAGCAGCTTGGATCCCGGGGTGAACACTGAAGCTTTCTTT. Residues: CASSLDPGVNTEAFF.

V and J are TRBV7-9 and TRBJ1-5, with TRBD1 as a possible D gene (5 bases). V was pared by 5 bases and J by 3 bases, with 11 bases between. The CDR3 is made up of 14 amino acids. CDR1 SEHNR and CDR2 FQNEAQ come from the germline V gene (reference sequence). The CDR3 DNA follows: TGTGCCAGCAGCCGAGACAGTTACAATCAGCCCCAGCATTTT. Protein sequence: CASSRDSYNQPQHF.

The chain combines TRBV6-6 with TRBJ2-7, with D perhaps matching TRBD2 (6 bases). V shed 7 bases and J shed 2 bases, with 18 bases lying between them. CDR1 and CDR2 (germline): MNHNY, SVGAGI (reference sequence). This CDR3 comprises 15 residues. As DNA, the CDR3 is TGTGCCAGCACCCCCGGGGGACCGTCGACCTACGAGCAGTACTTC. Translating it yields CASTPGGPSTYEQYF.

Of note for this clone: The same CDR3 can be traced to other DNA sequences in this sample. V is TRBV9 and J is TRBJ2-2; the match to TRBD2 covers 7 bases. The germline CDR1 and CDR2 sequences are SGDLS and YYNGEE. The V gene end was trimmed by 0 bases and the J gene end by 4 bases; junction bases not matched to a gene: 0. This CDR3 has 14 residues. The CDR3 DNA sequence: TGTGCCAGCAGCGTAGCGGGAGGCACCGGGGAGCTGTTTTTT. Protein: CASSVAGGTGELFF. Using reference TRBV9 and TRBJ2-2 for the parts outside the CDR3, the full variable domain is DSGVTQTPKHLITATGQRVTLRCSPRSGDLSVYWYQQSLDQGLQFLIQYYNGEERAKGNILERFSAQQFPDLHSELNLSSLELGDSALYFCASSVAGGTGELFFGEGSRLTVL.

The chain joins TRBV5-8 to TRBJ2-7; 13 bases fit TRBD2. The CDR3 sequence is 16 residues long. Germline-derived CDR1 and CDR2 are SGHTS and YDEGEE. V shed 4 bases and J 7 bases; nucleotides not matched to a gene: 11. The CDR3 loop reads CASSLRGGTSGNEQYF. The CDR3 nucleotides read TGTGCCAGCAGCCTCAGGGGTGGGACTAGCGGGAATGAGCAGTACTTC.

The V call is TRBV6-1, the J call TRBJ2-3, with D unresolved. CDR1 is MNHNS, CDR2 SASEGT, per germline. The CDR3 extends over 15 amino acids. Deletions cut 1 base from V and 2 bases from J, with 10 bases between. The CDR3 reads CASSEGAGATDTQYF. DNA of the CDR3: TGTGCCAGCAGTGAAGGGGCAGGAGCCACAGATACGCAGTATTTT.

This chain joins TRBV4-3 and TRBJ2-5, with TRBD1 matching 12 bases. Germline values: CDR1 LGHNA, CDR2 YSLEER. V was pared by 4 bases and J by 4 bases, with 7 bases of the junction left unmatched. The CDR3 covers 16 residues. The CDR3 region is CASSPGDRGLRETQYF. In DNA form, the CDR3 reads TGCGCCAGCAGCCCGGGGGACAGGGGGCTCCGAGAGACCCAGTACTTC.

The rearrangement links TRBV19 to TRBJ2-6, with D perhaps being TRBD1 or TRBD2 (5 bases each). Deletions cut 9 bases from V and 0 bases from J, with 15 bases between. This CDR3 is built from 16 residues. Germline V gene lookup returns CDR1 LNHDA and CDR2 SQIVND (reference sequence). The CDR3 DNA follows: TGTGCCAGCAACTCTGGGACGGACTCTGGGGCCAACGTCCTGACTTTC. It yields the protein CASNSGTDSGANVLTF.

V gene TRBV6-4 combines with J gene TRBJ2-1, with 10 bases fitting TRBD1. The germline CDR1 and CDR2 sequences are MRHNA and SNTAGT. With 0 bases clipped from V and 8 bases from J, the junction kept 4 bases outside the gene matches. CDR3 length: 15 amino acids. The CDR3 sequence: CASSDSGTGADEQFF. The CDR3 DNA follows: TGTGCCAGCAGTGACTCGGGGACAGGGGCAGATGAGCAGTTCTTC.

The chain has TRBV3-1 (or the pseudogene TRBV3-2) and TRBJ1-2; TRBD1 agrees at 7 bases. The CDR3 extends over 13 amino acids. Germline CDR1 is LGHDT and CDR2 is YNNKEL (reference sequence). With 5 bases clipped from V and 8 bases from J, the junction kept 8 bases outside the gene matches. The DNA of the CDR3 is TGTGCCAGCAGCAAACAGGGGCCCGGGGGCTACACCTTC. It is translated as CASSKQGPGGYTF.

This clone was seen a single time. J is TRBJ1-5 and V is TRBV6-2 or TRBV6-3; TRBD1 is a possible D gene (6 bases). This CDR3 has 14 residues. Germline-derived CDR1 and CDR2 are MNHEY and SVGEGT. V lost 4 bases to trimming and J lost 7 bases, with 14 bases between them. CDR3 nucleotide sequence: TGTGCCAGCAGTTTGGACACAGGGAGACAGCCCCAGCATTTT. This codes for CASSLDTGRQPQHF.

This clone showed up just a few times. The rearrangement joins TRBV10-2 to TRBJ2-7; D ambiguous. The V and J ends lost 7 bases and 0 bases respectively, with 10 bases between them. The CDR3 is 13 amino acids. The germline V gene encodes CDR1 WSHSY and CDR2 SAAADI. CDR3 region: CASTGLSSYEQYF. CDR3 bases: TGCGCCAGCACCGGTCTGAGCTCCTACGAGCAGTACTTC.

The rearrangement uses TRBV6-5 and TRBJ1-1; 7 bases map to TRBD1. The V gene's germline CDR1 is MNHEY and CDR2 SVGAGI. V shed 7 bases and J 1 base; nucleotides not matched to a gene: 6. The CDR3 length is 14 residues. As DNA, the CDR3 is TGTGCCAGCATCCGCGGGACAGAGAACACTGAAGCTTTCTTT. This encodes CASIRGTENTEAFF.

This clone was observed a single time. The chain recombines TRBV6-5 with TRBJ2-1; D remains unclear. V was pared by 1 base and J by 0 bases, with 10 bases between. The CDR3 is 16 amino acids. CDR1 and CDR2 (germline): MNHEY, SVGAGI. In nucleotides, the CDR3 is TGTGCCAGCAGTTACTTGCGGCCTAGCTCCTACAATGAGCAGTTCTTC. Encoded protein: CASSYLRPSSYNEQFF.

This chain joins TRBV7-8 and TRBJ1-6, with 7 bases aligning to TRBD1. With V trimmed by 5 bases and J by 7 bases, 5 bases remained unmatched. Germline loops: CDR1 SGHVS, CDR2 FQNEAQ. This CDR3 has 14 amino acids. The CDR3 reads CASSLGTANSPLHF. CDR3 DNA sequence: TGTGCCAGCAGCCTGGGGACAGCGAATTCACCCCTCCACTTT.

The CDR3 nucleotides read TGTGCCAGCAGTTTCCCCCCGTGGCAGGGCTCATACGGGGAGCTGTTTTTT. Its protein product is CASSFPPWQGSYGELFF. This rearrangement joins TRBV28 to TRBJ2-2; a weak D match, TRBD1 (5 bases). Germline V lookup: CDR1 MDHEN, CDR2 SYDVKM. This CDR3 is 17 amino acids long. The V end was cut by 3 bases, the J end by 7 bases, with 21 bases between.

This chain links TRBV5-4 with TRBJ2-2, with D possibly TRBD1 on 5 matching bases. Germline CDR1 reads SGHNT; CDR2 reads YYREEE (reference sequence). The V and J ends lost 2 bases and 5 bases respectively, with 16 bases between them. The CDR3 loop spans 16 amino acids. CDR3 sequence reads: CASSFGRDRSTGELFF. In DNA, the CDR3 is TGTGCCAGCAGCTTTGGCAGGGATCGTTCTACCGGGGAGCTGTTTTTT.

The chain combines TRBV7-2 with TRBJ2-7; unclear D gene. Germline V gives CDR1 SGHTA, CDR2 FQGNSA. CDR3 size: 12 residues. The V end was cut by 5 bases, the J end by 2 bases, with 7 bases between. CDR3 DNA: TGTGCCAGCAGCCCGGGCGCCTACGAGCAGTACTTC. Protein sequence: CASSPGAYEQYF.

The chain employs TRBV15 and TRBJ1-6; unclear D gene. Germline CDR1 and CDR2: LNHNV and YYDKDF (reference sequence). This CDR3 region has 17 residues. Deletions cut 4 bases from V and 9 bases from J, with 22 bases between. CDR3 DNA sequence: TGTGCCACCAGCACCTACCTCGGGCCCTCCCGAGGTTCACCCCTCCACTTT. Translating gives CATSTYLGPSRGSPLHF.

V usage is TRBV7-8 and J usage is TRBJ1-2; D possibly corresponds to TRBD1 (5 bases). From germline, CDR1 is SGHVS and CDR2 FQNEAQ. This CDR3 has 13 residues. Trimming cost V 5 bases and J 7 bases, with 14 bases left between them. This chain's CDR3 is CASSRRDWAGYTF. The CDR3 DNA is TGTGCCAGCAGCCGCAGGGATTGGGCTGGCTACACCTTC.

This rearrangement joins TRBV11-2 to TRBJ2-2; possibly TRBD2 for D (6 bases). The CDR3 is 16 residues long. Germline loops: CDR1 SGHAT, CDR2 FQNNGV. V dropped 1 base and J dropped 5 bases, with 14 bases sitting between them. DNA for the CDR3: TGTGCCAGCAGCTTAGGACTCGCGGGACCAACCGGGGAGCTGTTTTTT. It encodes CASSLGLAGPTGELFF.

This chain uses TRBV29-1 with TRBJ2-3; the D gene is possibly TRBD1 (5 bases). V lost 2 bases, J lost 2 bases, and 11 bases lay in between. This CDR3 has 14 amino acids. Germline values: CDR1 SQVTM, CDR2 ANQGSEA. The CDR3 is CSVEITGTTDTQYF. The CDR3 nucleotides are TGCAGCGTTGAAATTACAGGTACCACAGATACGCAGTATTTT.

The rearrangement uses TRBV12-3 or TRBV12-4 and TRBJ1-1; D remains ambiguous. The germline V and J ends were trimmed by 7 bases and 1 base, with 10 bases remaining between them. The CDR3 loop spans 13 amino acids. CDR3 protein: CASTFRTNTEAFF. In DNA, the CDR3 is TGTGCCAGCACTTTTCGGACGAACACTGAAGCTTTCTTT.

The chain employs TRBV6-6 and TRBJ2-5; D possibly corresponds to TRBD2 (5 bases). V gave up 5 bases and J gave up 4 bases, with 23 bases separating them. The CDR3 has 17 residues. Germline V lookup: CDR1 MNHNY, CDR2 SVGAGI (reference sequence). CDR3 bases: TGTGCCAGCAGTCGCGTGGGAGCGGATGTGTTTAGAGAGACCCAGTACTTC. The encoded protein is CASSRVGADVFRETQYF.

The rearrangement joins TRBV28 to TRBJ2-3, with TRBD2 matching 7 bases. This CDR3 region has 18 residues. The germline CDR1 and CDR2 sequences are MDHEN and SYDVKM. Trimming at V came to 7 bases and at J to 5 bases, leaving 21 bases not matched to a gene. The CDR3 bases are TGTGCCAGCACCCTATCGGGGCTAGCGGTTAACGAGCTAGATACGCAGTATTTT. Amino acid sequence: CASTLSGLAVNELDTQYF.

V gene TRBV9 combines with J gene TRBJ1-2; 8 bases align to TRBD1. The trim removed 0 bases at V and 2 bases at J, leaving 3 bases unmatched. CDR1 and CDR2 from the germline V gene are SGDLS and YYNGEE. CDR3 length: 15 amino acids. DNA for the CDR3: TGTGCCAGCAGCGTAGCTACAGGGGGGAACTATGGCTACACCTTC. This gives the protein CASSVATGGNYGYTF.